These T cell receptor beta chains were read from a single sample in a study of T cell repertoires in cytomegalovirus infection. The antigens of these receptors remain unknown. MiXCR, applied by TCRdb to the reads, yields one record per CDR3 protein. The data show fewer than 1,000,000 distinct CDR3 sequences, with 31% seen just once and about an eighth held by the top ten. This sample comprised cultured CD8+ T cells from PBMCs, obtained from culture after CMV antigen stimulation. These TCRs come from a human donor in good health (CMV status not recorded). Some clones in this sample may be carry-over from other donors' samples. CDR3s include the opening cysteine and the closing phenylalanine or tryptophan. Each record gives: J gene, clone size, D gene, CDR3 length, V gene, CDR3 protein, CDR3 DNA. D genes are given only for firm matches. A row's size may be missing; if present it is once, few, many or a size class.

j_call: TRBJ1-1
clone_size: many
d_call: TRBD1
cdr3_length: 14
v_call: TRBV11-1
cdr3_aa: CASNPDRGYTEAFF
cdr3_nt: TGTGCCAGCAACCCGGACAGGGGATACACTGAAGCTTTCTTT

j_call: TRBJ2-2
clone_size: many
d_call: NA
cdr3_length: 14
v_call: TRBV7-2
cdr3_aa: CASSLNGPTGELFF
cdr3_nt: TGTGCCAGCAGCTTAAACGGTCCCACCGGGGAGCTGTTTTTT

j_call: TRBJ1-6
clone_size: NA
d_call: NA
cdr3_length: 15
v_call: TRBV25-1
cdr3_aa: CASSESSRENSPLHF
cdr3_nt: TGTGCCAGCAGTGAATCTTCCAGGGAGAATTCACCCCTCCACTTT

j_call: TRBJ2-2
clone_size: once
d_call: NA
cdr3_length: 14
v_call: TRBV3-1
cdr3_aa: CASMPYREAGELFF
cdr3_nt: TGTGCCAGCATGCCGTACAGGGAAGCCGGGGAGCTGTTTTTT

j_call: TRBJ1-5
clone_size: NA
d_call: NA
cdr3_length: 14
v_call: TRBV11-3
cdr3_aa: CASSFRPLYQPQHF
cdr3_nt: TGTGCCAGCAGCTTTAGGCCCCTTTATCAGCCCCAGCATTTT

j_call: TRBJ2-4
clone_size: NA
d_call: NA
cdr3_length: 13
v_call: TRBV6-2/TRBV6-3
cdr3_aa: CANSYSPREIQYF
cdr3_nt: TGTGCCAACAGTTACTCTCCCAGAGAAATTCAGTACTTC

j_call: TRBJ2-3
clone_size: few
d_call: NA
cdr3_length: 14
v_call: TRBV14
cdr3_aa: CASNPYGGADTQYF
cdr3_nt: TGTGCCAGCAACCCCTATGGGGGCGCAGATACGCAGTATTTT

j_call: TRBJ2-1
clone_size: NA
d_call: TRBD2
cdr3_length: 15
v_call: TRBV7-9
cdr3_aa: CASSPIAGAVNEQFF
cdr3_nt: TGTGCCAGCAGCCCCATAGCGGGGGCAGTCAATGAGCAGTTCTTC

j_call: TRBJ1-2
clone_size: NA
d_call: TRBD1
cdr3_length: 15
v_call: TRBV19
cdr3_aa: CASSRPRQGVDGYTF
cdr3_nt: TGTGCCAGTAGTCGCCCGAGACAGGGGGTTGATGGCTACACCTTC

j_call: TRBJ1-3
clone_size: many
d_call: NA
cdr3_length: 15
v_call: TRBV6-6
cdr3_aa: CASSYTGPSGNTIYF
cdr3_nt: TGTGCCAGCAGTTACACAGGTCCCTCTGGAAACACCATATATTTT

j_call: TRBJ2-1
clone_size: NA
d_call: NA
cdr3_length: 14
v_call: TRBV12-3/TRBV12-4
cdr3_aa: CASSWQASYNEQFF
cdr3_nt: TGTGCCAGCAGTTGGCAGGCTTCCTACAATGAGCAGTTCTTC

j_call: TRBJ1-6
clone_size: NA
d_call: NA
cdr3_length: 15
v_call: TRBV25-1
cdr3_aa: CASSELGGEYSPLHF
cdr3_nt: TGTGCCAGCAGTGAATTGGGCGGGGAGTACTCACCCCTCCACTTT

j_call: TRBJ1-2
clone_size: many
d_call: TRBD1
cdr3_length: 20
v_call: TRBV7-2
cdr3_aa: CASSIADLSIRQGAGYGYTF
cdr3_nt: TGTGCCAGCAGCATAGCGGACCTCTCAATCAGACAGGGGGCAGGCTATGGCTACACCTTC

j_call: TRBJ2-1
clone_size: NA
d_call: NA
cdr3_length: 15
v_call: TRBV12-5
cdr3_aa: CASGLWTGDYNEQFF
cdr3_nt: TGTGCTAGTGGTTTGTGGACGGGGGACTACAATGAGCAGTTCTTC

j_call: TRBJ2-2
clone_size: NA
d_call: NA
cdr3_length: 16
v_call: TRBV19
cdr3_aa: CASSIPGQGGTGELFF
cdr3_nt: TGTGCCAGTAGTATACCGGGGCAGGGTGGCACCGGGGAGCTGTTTTTT

j_call: TRBJ1-1
clone_size: few
d_call: TRBD1
cdr3_length: 15
v_call: TRBV4-1
cdr3_aa: CASSQVRGLDTEAFF
cdr3_nt: TGCGCCAGCAGCCAAGTAAGGGGGCTAGACACTGAAGCTTTCTTT

j_call: TRBJ2-1
clone_size: once
d_call: TRBD2
cdr3_length: 14
v_call: TRBV27
cdr3_aa: CASSVAGIHNEQFF
cdr3_nt: TGTGCCAGCAGTGTAGCGGGAATCCACAATGAGCAGTTCTTC

j_call: TRBJ1-1
clone_size: NA
d_call: NA
cdr3_length: 14
v_call: TRBV4-1
cdr3_aa: CASSQDIQGREAFF
cdr3_nt: TGCGCCAGCAGCCAAGATATCCAGGGGCGCGAAGCTTTCTTT

j_call: TRBJ2-1
clone_size: NA
d_call: TRBD2
cdr3_length: 15
v_call: TRBV6-1
cdr3_aa: CASTPGAGAYNEQFF
cdr3_nt: TGTGCCAGCACCCCAGGAGCGGGGGCCTACAATGAGCAGTTCTTC

j_call: TRBJ2-1
clone_size: NA
d_call: NA
cdr3_length: 20
v_call: TRBV6-2/TRBV6-3
cdr3_aa: CASSYSNKGSVMLAENEQFF
cdr3_nt: TGTGCCAGCAGTTACTCGAATAAGGGTTCCGTCATGTTGGCAGAGAATGAGCAGTTCTTC

j_call: TRBJ2-1
clone_size: NA
d_call: TRBD1
cdr3_length: 15
v_call: TRBV27
cdr3_aa: CASSSPDRGIDEQFF
cdr3_nt: TGTGCCAGCAGTTCTCCAGACAGGGGGATTGATGAGCAGTTCTTC

j_call: TRBJ1-1
clone_size: NA
d_call: NA
cdr3_length: 15
v_call: TRBV2
cdr3_aa: CFQRGGTPFDTEAFF
cdr3_nt: TGCTTCCAGCGAGGGGGGACACCGTTCGACACTGAAGCTTTCTTT

j_call: TRBJ2-1
clone_size: few
d_call: TRBD2
cdr3_length: 19
v_call: TRBV7-9
cdr3_aa: CASSLGIGERGRAWNEQFF
cdr3_nt: TGTGCCAGCAGCTTAGGTATTGGGGAGCGGGGCCGCGCGTGGAATGAGCAGTTCTTC

j_call: TRBJ1-1
clone_size: few
d_call: NA
cdr3_length: 17
v_call: TRBV4-1
cdr3_aa: CASSQDHRTALNTEAFF
cdr3_nt: TGCGCCAGCAGCCAAGATCATCGGACAGCCCTGAACACTGAAGCTTTCTTT

j_call: TRBJ2-5
clone_size: few
d_call: NA
cdr3_length: 12
v_call: TRBV6-6
cdr3_aa: CASGRVQETQYF
cdr3_nt: TGTGCCAGCGGCAGGGTCCAAGAGACCCAGTACTTC

j_call: TRBJ1-1
clone_size: few
d_call: NA
cdr3_length: 12
v_call: TRBV24-1
cdr3_aa: CATSGPRTEAFF
cdr3_nt: TGTGCCACCAGTGGACCTAGGACTGAAGCTTTCTTT

j_call: TRBJ1-2
clone_size: few
d_call: TRBD1
cdr3_length: 15
v_call: TRBV27
cdr3_aa: CASSSLTGGAYGYTF
cdr3_nt: TGTGCCAGCAGTTCACTAACAGGGGGCGCATATGGCTACACCTTC

j_call: TRBJ1-1
clone_size: NA
d_call: NA
cdr3_length: 18
v_call: TRBV14
cdr3_aa: CASSQDVRVSGMNTEAFF
cdr3_nt: TGTGCCAGCAGCCAAGATGTTAGAGTTTCAGGCATGAACACTGAAGCTTTCTTT

j_call: TRBJ1-6
clone_size: NA
d_call: NA
cdr3_length: 15
v_call: TRBV6-2/TRBV6-3
cdr3_aa: CASSHGLDRDSPLHF
cdr3_nt: TGTGCCAGCAGCCATGGGCTTGATCGGGACTCACCCCTCCACTTT

j_call: TRBJ2-3
clone_size: NA
d_call: NA
cdr3_length: 14
v_call: TRBV10-1
cdr3_aa: CASSEYSSTDTQYF
cdr3_nt: TGCGCCAGCAGTGAGTACAGCAGCACAGATACGCAGTATTTT

j_call: TRBJ2-2
clone_size: NA
d_call: NA
cdr3_length: 13
v_call: TRBV20-1
cdr3_aa: CSAEDSNTGELFF
cdr3_nt: TGCAGTGCTGAAGACAGTAACACCGGGGAGCTGTTTTTT

j_call: TRBJ2-7
clone_size: few
d_call: TRBD1
cdr3_length: 14
v_call: TRBV6-5
cdr3_aa: CASSRGGREYEQYF
cdr3_nt: TGTGCCAGCAGCCGAGGGGGCAGGGAGTACGAGCAGTACTTC

j_call: TRBJ1-1
clone_size: NA
d_call: TRBD1
cdr3_length: 16
v_call: TRBV7-2
cdr3_aa: CASSLGRQGRNIEAFF
cdr3_nt: TGTGCCAGCAGCTTAGGGCGACAGGGCCGTAACATTGAAGCTTTCTTT

j_call: TRBJ2-1
clone_size: NA
d_call: NA
cdr3_length: 12
v_call: TRBV12-5
cdr3_aa: CASGFAFGEQFF
cdr3_nt: TGTGCTAGTGGTTTTGCGTTCGGTGAGCAGTTCTTC

j_call: TRBJ2-1
clone_size: few
d_call: NA
cdr3_length: 14
v_call: TRBV6-1
cdr3_aa: CASSDSDSYNEQFF
cdr3_nt: TGTGCCAGCAGTGATAGCGACAGTTACAATGAGCAGTTCTTC

j_call: TRBJ1-2
clone_size: few
d_call: NA
cdr3_length: 19
v_call: TRBV6-5
cdr3_aa: CASSYTASPSRGANYGYTF
cdr3_nt: TGTGCCAGCAGTTACACCGCAAGCCCCTCCAGAGGGGCCAACTATGGCTACACCTTC